In its sample, the clone carrying this T cell receptor beta chain was seen once. Its antigen remains unidentified. The V gene lost 1 base and the J gene lost 5 bases, with 9 bases spanning the gap. Germline-derived CDR1 and CDR2 are SGHTS and YDEGEE. This CDR3 is built from 13 residues. The sample is drawn from a study of OX40 agonist ivuxolimab in advanced cancers. About the study: Patients took ivuxolimab, an agonistic anti-OX40 (CD134) antibody. Eligibility admitted prior anti-PD-1, anti-PD-L1 or anti-CTLA-4 therapy; 30% to 40% had some.

General observations from the study: Averaging showed that CD8+ T cells had more expanded clones than CD4+ did. The 0.1-3.0 mg/kg partial responders had among the lowest clonal expansion.

The table came from immunoSEQ multiplex PCR; TCRdb's copy has only in-frame clones and leaves some out. Of roughly 75,000 clones in the sample, approximately 86% were seen once. The clonotype comes from an adult with an advanced solid tumor such as melanoma, head and neck, liver or kidney cancer. J is TRBJ2-5 and V is TRBV5-8; D is ambiguous. Material: CD4+ or CD8+ T cells sorted from blood, obtained in a trial of the OX40 agonist ivuxolimab. The CDR3 reads CASSLNGMETQYF. The CDR3 DNA is TGTGCCAGCAGCTTGAATGGAATGGAGACCCAGTACTTC.